This T cell receptor (beta chain) was retrieved from a study of cytomegalovirus exposure and HLA in healthy donors. Broader study findings: Later analysis revealed greater clonal expansion in HLA-associated TCR beta chains than in equally common others. A missense DCLRE1C variant was associated with V- and J-gene trimming of TCR beta chains in a later analysis, and an independent cohort replicated the association.

Germline assignment: CDR1 MNHNS and CDR2 SASEGT. This CDR3 spans 15 amino acids. V lost 6 bases to trimming and J lost 1 base, with 10 bases between them. The PCR was carried out with 60 Vbeta primers and 13 Jbeta primers. Some clones are missing from TCRdb's copy, which holds only in-frame ones; the method was immunoSEQ multiplex PCR. This sample has some 91,000 clones; 60% to 65% occur once, and the top ten carry around 2.5%. Of note for this clone: Its antigen is still unknown.

This clonotype was sampled from a human donor in good health. The chain carries TRBV6-1 and TRBJ1-6, with D uncertain. Sequencing used PBMCs. CDR3 nucleotide sequence: TGTGCCAGCAGATCCCCGGGGTCCTATAATTCACCCCTCCACTTT. Encoded protein: CASRSPGSYNSPLHF.